The rows below give T cell receptor beta chains drawn from one sample of a study of immune evolution from preneoplasia to lung adenocarcinoma. The method was immunoSEQ multiplex PCR; TCRdb's version includes in-frame clones alone and lacks a portion of them. This table holds about 2,200 clones, under 80% found once. Sequencing was performed on FFPE adjacent normal lung tissue. The receptors come from a person aged 55-80 years with lung adenocarcinoma. CDR3s include the opening cysteine and the closing phenylalanine or tryptophan.

v_call cdr3_aa
TRBV27 CASSLNLGGSTDTQYF
TRBV5-1 CASSLGQGAFSNTEAFF
TRBV25-1 CASSEIWRDEQYF
TRBV11-2 CASSLDVGGTEAFF
TRBV9 CASSTGETGNQPQHF
TRBV6-1 CASSEYGTRYSNQPQHF
TRBV7-2 CASSFTQGREQYF
TRBV30 CAWSVLGQGIPEQYF
TRBV7-6 CASSSPDTEAFF
TRBV10-1 CASSEGGTVNEQFF
TRBV4-2 CASSPGTGVTEAFF
TRBV9 CASSGSGNQPQHF
TRBV28 CASSGQQETQYF
TRBV30 CAWSGVAGELFF
TRBV4-1 CASSPSARGVDGYTF
TRBV5-4 CASSRDGTNTEAFF
TRBV13 CASSLDSGDPSTDTQYF
TRBV27 CASSLFGSPLHF
TRBV7-2 CASSFEGGRSEQYF